Listed here are 2 T cell receptor beta chains from one sample, sequenced in a study of CD8+ T cells in alopecia areata. The treatment: oral pan-JAK inhibitor, 5-10 mg twice daily. Sequencing templates came from extracted RNA that was reverse transcribed into cDNA. Some clones are missing from TCRdb's copy, which holds only in-frame ones; the method was immunoSEQ multiplex PCR. The sample consists of 200,000 or so clones, 35% to 45% of them appearing once. Sequencing used CD4+ T cells sorted from blood, obtained around week 31, from a patient treated with tofacitinib. All receptors derive from a human donor with alopecia areata.

The V call is TRBV7-2, the J call TRBJ2-1; the match to TRBD2 covers 11 bases. This CDR3 has 17 residues. J gave up 7 bases and V 5 bases, and 13 bases lay outside the gene matches. The V gene's germline CDR1 is SGHTA and CDR2 FQGNSA. CDR3 protein: CASSPEGRLAGRNEQFF. The CDR3, as DNA: TGTGCCAGCAGCCCAGAGGGGCGACTAGCGGGACGGAATGAGCAGTTCTTC.

V is TRBV9 and J is TRBJ2-3; D is perhaps TRBD2 (7 bases). The CDR3 contains 18 residues. Trimming cost V 0 bases and J 1 base, with 18 bases left between them. The germline V gene encodes CDR1 SGDLS and CDR2 YYNGEE. The CDR3 region is CASSVGGGGLYRTDTQYF. The CDR3 DNA reads TGTGCCAGCAGCGTAGGAGGCGGGGGCCTATACCGCACAGATACGCAGTATTTT.